This TCR beta chain was identified in a study of OX40 agonist ivuxolimab in advanced cancers. CDR3 length equals 16 residues. V was pared by 5 bases and J by 6 bases, with 14 bases of the junction left unmatched. Germline V gives CDR1 SEHNR, CDR2 FQNEAQ (reference sequence). General study results and limits: A proportion of nonresponders additionally exhibited low normalized T-cell clonal expansion.

The repertoire was sequenced with immunoSEQ multiplex PCR; TCRdb's copy has only in-frame clones and lacks some. The profile shows under 95,000 clones, about 90% of them singletons. Worth noting for this clone: As yet, its antigen is unknown.

Blood draws occurred at baseline, cycle 4 day 1, and cycle 7 day 1. The sample here was CD4+ or CD8+ T cells sorted from blood, taken in a trial of the OX40 agonist ivuxolimab. The chain has TRBV7-9 and TRBJ2-3, with 7 bases lining up with TRBD1. The origin of this receptor is an adult with an advanced solid tumor such as melanoma, head and neck, liver or kidney cancer. The CDR3 is CASSPSDRAQGDTQYF. CDR3 in DNA: TGTGCCAGCAGCCCCTCCGACAGGGCCCAAGGGGATACGCAGTATTTT.